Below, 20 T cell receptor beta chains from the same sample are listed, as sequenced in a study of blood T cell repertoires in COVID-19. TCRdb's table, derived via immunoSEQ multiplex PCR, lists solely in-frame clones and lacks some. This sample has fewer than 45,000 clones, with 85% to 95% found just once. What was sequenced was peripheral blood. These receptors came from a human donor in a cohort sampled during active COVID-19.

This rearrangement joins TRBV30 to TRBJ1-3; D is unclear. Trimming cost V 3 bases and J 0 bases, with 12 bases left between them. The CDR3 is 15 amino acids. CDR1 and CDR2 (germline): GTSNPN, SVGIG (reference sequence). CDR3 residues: CAWSVSPSSGNTIYF. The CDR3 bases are TGTGCCTGGAGCGTCTCCCCGAGCTCTGGAAACACCATATATTTT.

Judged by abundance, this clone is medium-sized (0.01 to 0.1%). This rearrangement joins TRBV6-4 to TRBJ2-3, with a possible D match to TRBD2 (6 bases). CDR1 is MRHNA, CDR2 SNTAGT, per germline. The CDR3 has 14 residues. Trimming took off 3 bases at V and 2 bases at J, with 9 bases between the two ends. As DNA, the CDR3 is TGTGCCAGCAGTGAGGAGGGTTCCACAGATACGCAGTATTTT. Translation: CASSEEGSTDTQYF.

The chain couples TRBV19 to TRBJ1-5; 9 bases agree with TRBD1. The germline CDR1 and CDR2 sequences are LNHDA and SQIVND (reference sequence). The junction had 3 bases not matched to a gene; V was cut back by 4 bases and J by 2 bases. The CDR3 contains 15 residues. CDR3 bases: TGTGCCAGTAGTACGGGACAGGGAGGCAATCAGCCCCAGCATTTT. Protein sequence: CASSTGQGGNQPQHF. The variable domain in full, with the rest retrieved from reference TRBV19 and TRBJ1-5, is DGGITQSPKYLFRKEGQNVTLSCEQNLNHDAMYWYRQDPGQGLRLIYYSQIVNDFQKGDIAEGYSVSREKKESFPLTVTSAQKNPTAFYLCASSTGQGGNQPQHFGDGTRLSIL.

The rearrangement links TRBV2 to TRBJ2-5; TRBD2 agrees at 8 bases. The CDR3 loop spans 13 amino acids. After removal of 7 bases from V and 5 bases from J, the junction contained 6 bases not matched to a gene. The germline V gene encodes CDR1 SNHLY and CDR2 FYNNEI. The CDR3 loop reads CASKAGVWETQYF. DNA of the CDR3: TGTGCCAGCAAAGCGGGAGTGTGGGAGACCCAGTACTTC.

The CDR3 bases are TGTGCCAGCAGTTACTCTGGAAGGGGGCAGTACTTC. Encoded protein: CASSYSGRGQYF. This sequence joins TRBV6-2 or TRBV6-3 and TRBJ2-7; possibly TRBD1 for D (5 bases). The germline V gene has CDR1 MNHEY and CDR2 SVGEGT. The CDR3 has 12 residues. Trimming pared 0 bases from V and 9 bases from J, leaving 9 bases between.

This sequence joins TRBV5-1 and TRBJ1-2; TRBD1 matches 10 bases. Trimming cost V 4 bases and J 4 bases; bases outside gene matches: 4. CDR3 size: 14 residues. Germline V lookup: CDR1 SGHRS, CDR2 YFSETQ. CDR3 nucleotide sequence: TGCGCCAGCAGCGCAGGACAGGGGGGCTATGGCTACACCTTC. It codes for CASSAGQGGYGYTF. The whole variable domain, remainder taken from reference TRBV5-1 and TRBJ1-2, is KAGVTQTPRYLIKTRGQQVTLSCSPISGHRSVSWYQQTPGQGLQFLFEYFSETQRNKGNFPGRFSGRQFSNSRSEMNVSTLELGDSALYLCASSAGQGGYGYTFGSGTRLTVV.

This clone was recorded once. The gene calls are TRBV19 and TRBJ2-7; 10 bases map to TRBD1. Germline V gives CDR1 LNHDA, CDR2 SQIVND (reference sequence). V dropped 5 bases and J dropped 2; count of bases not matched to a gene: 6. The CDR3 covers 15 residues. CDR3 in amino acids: CASSSTGQGTYEQYF. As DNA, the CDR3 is TGTGCCAGTAGTTCAACGGGACAGGGGACCTACGAGCAGTACTTC.

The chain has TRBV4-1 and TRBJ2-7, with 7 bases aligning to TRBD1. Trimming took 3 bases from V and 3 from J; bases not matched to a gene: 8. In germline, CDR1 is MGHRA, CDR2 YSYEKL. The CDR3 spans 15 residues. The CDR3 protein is CASSQGLGQVYEQYF. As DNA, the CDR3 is TGCGCCAGCAGCCAGGGGCTCGGACAGGTCTACGAGCAGTACTTC.

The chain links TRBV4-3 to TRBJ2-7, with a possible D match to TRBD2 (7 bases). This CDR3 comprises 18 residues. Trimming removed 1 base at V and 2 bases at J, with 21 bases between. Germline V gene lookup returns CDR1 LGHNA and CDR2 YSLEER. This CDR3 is CASSQGGGLGENAYEQYF. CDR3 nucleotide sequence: TGCGCCAGCAGCCAAGGGGGGGGGCTTGGTGAAAACGCCTACGAGCAGTACTTC.

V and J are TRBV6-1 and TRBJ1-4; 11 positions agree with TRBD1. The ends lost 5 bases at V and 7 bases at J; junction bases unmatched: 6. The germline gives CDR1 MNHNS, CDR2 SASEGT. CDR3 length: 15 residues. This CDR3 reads CASSTGTGGAEKLFF. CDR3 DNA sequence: TGTGCCAGCAGTACTGGGACAGGGGGTGCTGAAAAACTGTTTTTT.

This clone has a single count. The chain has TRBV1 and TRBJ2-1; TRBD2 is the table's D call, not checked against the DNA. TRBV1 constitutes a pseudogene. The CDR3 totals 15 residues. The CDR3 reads CTSSQCEGPYNEQFF. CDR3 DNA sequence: TGCACCAGCAGCCAATGTGAGGGCCCATACAATGAGCAGTTCTTC.

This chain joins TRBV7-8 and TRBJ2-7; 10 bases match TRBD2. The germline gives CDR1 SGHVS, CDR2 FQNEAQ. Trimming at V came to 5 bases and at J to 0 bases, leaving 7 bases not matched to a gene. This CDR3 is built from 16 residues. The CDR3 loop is CASSPGLAEISYEQYF. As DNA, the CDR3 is TGTGCCAGCAGCCCCGGACTAGCGGAGATCTCCTACGAGCAGTACTTC. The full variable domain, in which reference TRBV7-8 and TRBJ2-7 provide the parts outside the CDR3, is GAGVSQSPRYKVAKRGQDVALRCDPISGHVSLFWYQQALGQGPEFLTYFQNEAQLDKSGLPSDRFFAERPEGSVSTLKIQRTQQEDSAVYLCASSPGLAEISYEQYFGPGTRLTVT.

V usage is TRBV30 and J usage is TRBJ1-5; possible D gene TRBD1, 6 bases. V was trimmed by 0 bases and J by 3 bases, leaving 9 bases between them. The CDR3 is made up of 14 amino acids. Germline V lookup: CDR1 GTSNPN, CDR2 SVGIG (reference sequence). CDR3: CAWSVGQLNQPQHF. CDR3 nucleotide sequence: TGTGCCTGGAGTGTAGGACAGCTCAATCAGCCCCAGCATTTT.

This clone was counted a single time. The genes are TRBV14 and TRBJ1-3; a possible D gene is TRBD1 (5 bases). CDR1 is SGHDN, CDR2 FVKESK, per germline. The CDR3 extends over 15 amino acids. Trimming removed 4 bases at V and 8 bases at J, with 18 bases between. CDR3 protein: CASSRSGQPGDTIYF. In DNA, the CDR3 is TGTGCCAGCAGCCGATCCGGGCAACCGGGGGACACCATATATTTT.

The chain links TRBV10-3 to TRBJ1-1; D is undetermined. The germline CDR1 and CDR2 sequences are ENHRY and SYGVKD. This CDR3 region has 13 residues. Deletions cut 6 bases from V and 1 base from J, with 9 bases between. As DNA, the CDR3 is TGTGCCATCAGAAGGGAGGGGAACACTGAAGCTTTCTTT. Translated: CAIRREGNTEAFF.

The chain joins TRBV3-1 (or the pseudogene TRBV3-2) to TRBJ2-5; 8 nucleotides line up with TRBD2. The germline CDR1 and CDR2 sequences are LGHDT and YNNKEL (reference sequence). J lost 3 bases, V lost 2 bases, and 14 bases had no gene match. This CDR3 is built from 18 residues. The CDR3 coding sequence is TGTGCCAGCAGCCAACGCGGCTCGTTACTAGCGGACAAAGAGACCCAGTACTTC. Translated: CASSQRGSLLADKETQYF.

This CDR3 is CASSDYPGTGSSGEQFF. The CDR3 DNA reads TGTGCCAGCAGTGACTACCCCGGGACAGGGTCCTCGGGTGAGCAGTTCTTC. The chain recombines TRBV25-1 with TRBJ2-1; 9 bases line up with TRBD1. The CDR3 length is 17 residues. V trimming: 3 bases; J trimming: 9 bases; junction bases outside the gene matches: 15. Germline values: CDR1 MGHDK, CDR2 SYGVNS.

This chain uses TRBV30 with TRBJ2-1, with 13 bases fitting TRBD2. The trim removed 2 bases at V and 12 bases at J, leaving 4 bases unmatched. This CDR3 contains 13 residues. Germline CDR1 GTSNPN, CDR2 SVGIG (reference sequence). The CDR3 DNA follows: TGTGCCTGGAGTTGGACTAGCGGGAGTCGGCAGTTCTTC. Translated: CAWSWTSGSRQFF.

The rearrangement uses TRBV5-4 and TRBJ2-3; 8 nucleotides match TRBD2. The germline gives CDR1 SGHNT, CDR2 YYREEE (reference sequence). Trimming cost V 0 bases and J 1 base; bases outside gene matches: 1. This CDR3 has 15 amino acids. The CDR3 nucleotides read TGTGCCAGCAGCTTGGCGGGACTAGGCACAGATACGCAGTATTTT. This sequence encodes CASSLAGLGTDTQYF.

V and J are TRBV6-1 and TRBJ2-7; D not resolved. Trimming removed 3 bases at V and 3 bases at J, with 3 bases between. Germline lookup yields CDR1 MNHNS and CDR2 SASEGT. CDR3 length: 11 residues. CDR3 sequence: CASSDHYEQYF. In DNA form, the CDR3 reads TGTGCCAGCAGTGATCACTACGAGCAGTACTTC.